This T cell receptor beta chain was profiled in a study of blood T cell repertoires in COVID-19. Ages ranged from roughly 18 to 100 years, with residence in approximately 25 US areas. Recovery among Cohort 3 donors was established by two negative PCRs, clearance, or symptom resolution. Libraries were prepared by immunoSEQ multiplex PCR; TCRdb keeps only in-frame clonotypes and omits some of them. The table has around 150,000 clones, over 75% seen once; the top ten hold approximately 11%. The CDR3 runs 13 residues. V gave up 4 bases and J gave up 8 bases; unmatched junction bases: 7. Germline loops: CDR1 SQVTM, CDR2 ANQGSEA.

The receptor was derived from a man aged 45-65 years who had recovered from COVID-19. Sequenced material: PBMCs or T cells enriched from blood (not recorded which). This chain connects TRBV29-1 to TRBJ1-2; 10 positions match TRBD1. CDR3 protein: CSVGRQGARGYTF. The CDR3 nucleotides are TGCAGCGTTGGGAGACAGGGGGCGCGGGGCTACACCTTC.